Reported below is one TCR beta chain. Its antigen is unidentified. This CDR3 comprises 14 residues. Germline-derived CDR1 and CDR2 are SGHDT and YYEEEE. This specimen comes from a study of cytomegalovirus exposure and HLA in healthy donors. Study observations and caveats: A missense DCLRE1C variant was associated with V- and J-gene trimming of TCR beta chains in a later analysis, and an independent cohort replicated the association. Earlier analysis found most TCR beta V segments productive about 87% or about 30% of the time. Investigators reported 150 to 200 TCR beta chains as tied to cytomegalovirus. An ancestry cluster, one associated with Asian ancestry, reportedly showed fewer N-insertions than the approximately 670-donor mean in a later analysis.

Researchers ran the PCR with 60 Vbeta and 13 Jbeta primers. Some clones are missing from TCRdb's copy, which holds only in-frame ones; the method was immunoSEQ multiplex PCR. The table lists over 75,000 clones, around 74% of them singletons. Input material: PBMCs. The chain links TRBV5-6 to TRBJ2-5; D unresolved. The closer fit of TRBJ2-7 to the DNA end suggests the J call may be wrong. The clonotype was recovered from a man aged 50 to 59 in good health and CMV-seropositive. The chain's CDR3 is CASSELRASYEQYF. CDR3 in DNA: TGTGCCAGCAGCGAGCTTCGTGCTTCCTACGAGCAGTACTTC.